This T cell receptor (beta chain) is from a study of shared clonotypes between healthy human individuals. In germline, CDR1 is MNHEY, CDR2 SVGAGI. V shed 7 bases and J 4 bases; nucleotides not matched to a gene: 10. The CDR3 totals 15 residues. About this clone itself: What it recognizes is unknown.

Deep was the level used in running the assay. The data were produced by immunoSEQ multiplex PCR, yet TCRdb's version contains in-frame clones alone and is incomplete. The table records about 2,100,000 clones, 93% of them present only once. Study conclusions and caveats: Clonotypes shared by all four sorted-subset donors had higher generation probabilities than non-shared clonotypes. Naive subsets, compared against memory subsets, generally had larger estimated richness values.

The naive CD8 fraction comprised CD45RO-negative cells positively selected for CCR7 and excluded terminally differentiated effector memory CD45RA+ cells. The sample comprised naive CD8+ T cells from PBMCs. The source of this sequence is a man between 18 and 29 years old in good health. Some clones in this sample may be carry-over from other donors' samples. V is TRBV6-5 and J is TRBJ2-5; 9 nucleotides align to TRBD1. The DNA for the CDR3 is TGTGCCAGCATGACGGGACAGGGTGTTCGAGAGACCCAGTACTTC. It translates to CASMTGQGVRETQYF.